This TCR beta chain derives from a study of vaccination effects on CD4 cells after COVID-19. Using immunoSEQ multiplex PCR, the repertoire was profiled, and TCRdb retains in-frame clones only, with some absent. The table shows some 22,000 clones, with 60% to 75% occurring only once. CDR1 and CDR2 (germline): LGHDT, YNNKEL (reference sequence). The V end was cut by 0 bases, the J end by 4 bases, with 13 bases between. There are 16 residues in the CDR3. Concerning this clone: What it binds is not known.

Expansion with viral peptide pools was applied to antigen-specific CD4+ T cells by the ViraFEST assay prior to sequencing. Investigators separated out CD4+ T cells once around nine days of culture had passed. Nobody among the vaccine recipients had prior SARS-CoV-2 infection (nucleocapsid antibodies were negative). For each well, two million PBMC were cultured with about 9.4 IU/ml IL-2 and around 9 ug/ml peptides. This TCR was recovered from a human donor who received a COVID-19 vaccine. The rearrangement joins TRBV3-1 (or the pseudogene TRBV3-2) to TRBJ2-1; D is ambiguous. Sequencing used CD4+ T cells from PBMCs cultured with HCoV-NL63 spike peptides, obtained before COVID-19 vaccination. CDR3 DNA sequence: TGTGCCAGCAGCCAAGATCGGCGGAGACCATACAATGAGCAGTTCTTC. Translation gives CASSQDRRRPYNEQFF.